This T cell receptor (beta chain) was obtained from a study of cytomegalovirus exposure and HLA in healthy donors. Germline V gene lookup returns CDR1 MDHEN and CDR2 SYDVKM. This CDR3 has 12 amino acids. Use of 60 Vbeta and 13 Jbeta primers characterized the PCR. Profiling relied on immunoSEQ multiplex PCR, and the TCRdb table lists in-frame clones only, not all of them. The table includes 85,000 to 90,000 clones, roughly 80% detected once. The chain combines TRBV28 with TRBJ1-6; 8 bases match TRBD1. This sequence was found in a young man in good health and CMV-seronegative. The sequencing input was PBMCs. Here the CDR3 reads CAGGQGYSPLHF. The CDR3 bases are TGTGCTGGAGGACAGGGTTATTCACCCCTCCACTTT.